The sequence of this T cell receptor beta chain was determined in a study of CD8+ T cells in alopecia areata. Study-level information: Administration of oral tofacitinib to treated patients was at 5 to 10 mg twice daily. Dosing spanned 6 to 18 months on tofacitinib, then 6 months off drug.

cDNA serving as the sequencing template came from extracted, reverse transcribed RNA. The protocol was immunoSEQ multiplex PCR, while the TCRdb copy is restricted to in-frame clones and leaves out a portion. The sample consists of about 69,000 clones, 55% to 75% of them appearing once. The germline V gene has CDR1 MGHRA and CDR2 YSYEKL. Trimming pared 4 bases from V and 5 bases from J, leaving 17 bases between. This CDR3 region has 15 residues. The chain couples TRBV4-1 to TRBJ1-1, with D tentatively TRBD1 (5 bases). The sequenced sample was CD8+ T cells sorted from blood, obtained at week 0. This sequence originates from a human donor with alopecia areata. CDR3 residues: CASSLLTDALTEAFF. In DNA, the CDR3 is TGCGCCAGCAGCCTCTTGACAGATGCCTTGACTGAAGCTTTCTTT.